This T cell receptor (beta chain) was sequenced in a study of CD4 T cells in relation to SARS-CoV-2 and coronaviruses. About the research overall: After 10 days of antigen culture, PBMC TCR beta CDR3s were sequenced.

TCRdb's copy holds only in-frame clones and misses some; the assay was immunoSEQ multiplex PCR. The table has 20,000 to 25,000 clones, just under 75% seen once. The sample holds a few counts of this clone. Its antigen is not identified. The unexposed donors gave CD4+ T cells in about 2010-2019, prior to COVID-19. Isolation of CD4+ T cells took place after about 10 days in culture. PBMCs were plated at around 2 million per well in IL-2-containing medium. Unmatched junction bases numbered 10, after V lost 9 bases and J lost 5 bases. The germline CDR1 and CDR2 sequences are SNHLY and FYNNEI. The CDR3 length is 15 residues.

The receptor comes from a human donor in good health. The chain couples TRBV2 to TRBJ1-4; 9 positions agree with TRBD1. Sequencing input: CD4+ T cells from PBMCs, cultured in vitro. The CDR3 DNA reads as TGTGCCAGTAACCCTATGGACAGGGGCAATGAAAAACTGTTTTTT. Amino acid sequence: CASNPMDRGNEKLFF.